The rows below give T cell receptor beta chains drawn from one sample of a study of CD8+ T cells in alopecia areata. Using immunoSEQ multiplex PCR, the repertoire was profiled, and TCRdb retains in-frame clones only, with some absent. The top ten hold 5.5% of the sample, which has 190,000 or so clones, roughly 60% seen once. This sample comprised CD4+ T cells sorted from blood, obtained at week 24, from a patient treated with tofacitinib. These receptors were taken from a human donor with alopecia areata. Each CDR3 is given with its conserved first and last residue. D genes are given only for firm matches. Clone size is not always given. Where it is, it says once, few, many or a class for expanded clones.

j_call: TRBJ2-2
v_call: TRBV28
d_call: TRBD1
clone_size: -
cdr3_nt: TGTGCCAGCAGTTCGACAGGGGAGAGCGGGGAGCTGTTTTTT
cdr3_aa: CASSSTGESGELFF

j_call: TRBJ1-2
v_call: TRBV30
d_call: -
clone_size: -
cdr3_nt: TGTGCCTGGAGTGCCATGGACTATGGCTACACCTTC
cdr3_aa: CAWSAMDYGYTF

j_call: TRBJ2-5
v_call: TRBV28
d_call: -
clone_size: -
cdr3_nt: TGTGCCAGCATCGCCTCTAGGGGAGTGTATGGGACCCAGTACTTC
cdr3_aa: CASIASRGVYGTQYF

j_call: TRBJ2-3
v_call: TRBV7-2
d_call: TRBD1
clone_size: -
cdr3_nt: TGTGCCAGCAGATTGTACCAGGGGGCAGATACGCAGTATTTT
cdr3_aa: CASRLYQGADTQYF

j_call: TRBJ2-5
v_call: TRBV30
d_call: -
clone_size: -
cdr3_nt: TGTGCCTGGACCGAAACAGAGACCCAGTACTTC
cdr3_aa: CAWTETETQYF

j_call: TRBJ2-5
v_call: TRBV20-1
d_call: -
clone_size: once
cdr3_nt: TGCAGTGCTAGGGAGGGTACCCAGTACTTC
cdr3_aa: CSAREGTQYF

j_call: TRBJ1-1
v_call: TRBV7-6
d_call: -
clone_size: -
cdr3_nt: TGTGCCAGCAGCATCAGGGTGAACACTGAAGCTTTCTTT
cdr3_aa: CASSIRVNTEAFF

j_call: TRBJ2-6
v_call: TRBV25-1
d_call: -
clone_size: -
cdr3_nt: TGTGCCAGCAGTCCACCGCGAGGGGCCGACTCTGGGGCCAACGTCCTGACTTTC
cdr3_aa: CASSPPRGADSGANVLTF

j_call: TRBJ2-7
v_call: TRBV9
d_call: TRBD1
clone_size: -
cdr3_nt: TGTGCCAGCAGCGTGACCGACAGGGGGCTGGGCGAGCAGTACTTC
cdr3_aa: CASSVTDRGLGEQYF

j_call: TRBJ1-2
v_call: TRBV29-1
d_call: -
clone_size: few
cdr3_nt: TGCAGCGTTGTTCGGGGATCGGATGGCTACACCTTC
cdr3_aa: CSVVRGSDGYTF

j_call: TRBJ2-5
v_call: TRBV5-6
d_call: -
clone_size: once
cdr3_nt: TGTGCCAGCAGCTTGACGACGCAAGAGACCCAGTACTTC
cdr3_aa: CASSLTTQETQYF

j_call: TRBJ2-3
v_call: TRBV9
d_call: -
clone_size: -
cdr3_nt: TGTGCCAGCAGCAGCTTAGGCGATACGCAGTATTTT
cdr3_aa: CASSSLGDTQYF

j_call: TRBJ2-2
v_call: TRBV7-2
d_call: TRBD1
clone_size: many
cdr3_nt: TGTGCCAGCAGCTTAACACAGGGGGCCTACACCGGGGAGCTGTTTTTT
cdr3_aa: CASSLTQGAYTGELFF

j_call: TRBJ2-2
v_call: TRBV7-8
d_call: -
clone_size: -
cdr3_nt: TGTGCCAGCAGCCCTGGAGGAGGGACCGGGGAGCTGTTTTTT
cdr3_aa: CASSPGGGTGELFF

j_call: TRBJ1-5
v_call: TRBV18
d_call: -
clone_size: -
cdr3_nt: TGTGCCAGCTCAGCAGTAGGGCGGTTGGGTATGTATGGCAATCAGCCCCAGCATTTT
cdr3_aa: CASSAVGRLGMYGNQPQHF

j_call: TRBJ1-5
v_call: TRBV28
d_call: -
clone_size: -
cdr3_nt: TGTGCCAGCAGTCTGGGGGTTAGCAATCAGCCCCAGCATTTT
cdr3_aa: CASSLGVSNQPQHF

j_call: TRBJ2-3
v_call: TRBV2
d_call: -
clone_size: -
cdr3_nt: TGTGCCAGCAGTTCAGGAAACACAGATACGCAGTATTTT
cdr3_aa: CASSSGNTDTQYF

j_call: TRBJ2-2
v_call: TRBV5-4
d_call: -
clone_size: -
cdr3_nt: TGTGCCAGCAGCTCTAGGGGACTGAGCACCGGGGAGCTGTTTTTT
cdr3_aa: CASSSRGLSTGELFF

j_call: TRBJ2-4
v_call: TRBV4-3
d_call: TRBD1
clone_size: -
cdr3_nt: TGCGCCAGCAGCCCTGGACAGGGATCGGCCATTCAGTACTTC
cdr3_aa: CASSPGQGSAIQYF

j_call: TRBJ2-3
v_call: TRBV19
d_call: -
clone_size: -
cdr3_nt: TGTGCCAGTAGTATCCAGGGCTTGAAGGCAGATACGCAGTATTTT
cdr3_aa: CASSIQGLKADTQYF

j_call: TRBJ2-7
v_call: TRBV23-1
d_call: -
clone_size: -
cdr3_nt: TGCGCCAGCAGTCAATCGATGGAGAAAATCGACTCCTACGAGCAGTACTTC
cdr3_aa: CASSQSMEKIDSYEQYF

j_call: TRBJ1-5
v_call: TRBV5-1
d_call: -
clone_size: -
cdr3_nt: TGCGCCAGCAGCCCCGGCCCTAATCAGCCCCAGCATTTT
cdr3_aa: CASSPGPNQPQHF

j_call: TRBJ2-7
v_call: TRBV7-2
d_call: TRBD1
clone_size: few
cdr3_nt: TGTGCCAGCAGCCGCGGACAGGGGGCCTACGAGCAGTACTTC
cdr3_aa: CASSRGQGAYEQYF

j_call: TRBJ2-5
v_call: TRBV30
d_call: -
clone_size: -
cdr3_nt: TGTGCCTGGAGAGGTCCGCGGAAGACCCAGTACTTC
cdr3_aa: CAWRGPRKTQYF

j_call: TRBJ2-3
v_call: TRBV25-1
d_call: -
clone_size: -
cdr3_nt: TGTGCCAGCAGTGAATCCGGAGGCGGTTCGGCAGATACGCAGTATTTT
cdr3_aa: CASSESGGGSADTQYF

j_call: TRBJ2-2
v_call: TRBV30
d_call: -
clone_size: few
cdr3_nt: TGTGCCTGGAGTGTACGGGCAGGGGCTACCGGGGAGCTGTTTTTT
cdr3_aa: CAWSVRAGATGELFF

j_call: TRBJ2-1
v_call: TRBV28
d_call: TRBD1
clone_size: -
cdr3_nt: TGTGCCAGCGCCGATGTCGGGACAGACTACAATGAGCAGTTCTTC
cdr3_aa: CASADVGTDYNEQFF

j_call: TRBJ2-1
v_call: TRBV5-4
d_call: -
clone_size: -
cdr3_nt: TGTGCCAGCAGCTTGGACCGAGGCTCTCACAATGAGCAGTTCTTC
cdr3_aa: CASSLDRGSHNEQFF

j_call: TRBJ2-5
v_call: TRBV30
d_call: TRBD1
clone_size: -
cdr3_nt: TGTGCCTGGAAGGGGCAGGGGGAACAAGAGACCCAGTACTTC
cdr3_aa: CAWKGQGEQETQYF

j_call: TRBJ1-5
v_call: TRBV29-1
d_call: -
clone_size: -
cdr3_nt: TGCAGCGTCCAACTAGCGAGAGAGCCCCAGCATTTT
cdr3_aa: CSVQLAREPQHF

j_call: TRBJ1-3
v_call: TRBV7-6
d_call: -
clone_size: -
cdr3_nt: TGTGCCAGCAGCTCTGGAAACACCATATATTTT
cdr3_aa: CASSSGNTIYF

j_call: TRBJ1-5
v_call: TRBV18
d_call: TRBD1
clone_size: -
cdr3_nt: TGTGCCAGCTCACCAATGGGGACAGGGGGAGGTCAGCCCCAGCATTTT
cdr3_aa: CASSPMGTGGGQPQHF

j_call: TRBJ2-1
v_call: TRBV12-5
d_call: -
clone_size: -
cdr3_nt: TGTGCTAGTGGTTTGCCTTGGGCAAATGAGCAGTTCTTC
cdr3_aa: CASGLPWANEQFF

j_call: TRBJ2-5
v_call: TRBV20-1
d_call: -
clone_size: -
cdr3_nt: TGCAGTGCTATGAGGACCCAGTACTTC
cdr3_aa: CSAMRTQYF

j_call: TRBJ2-1
v_call: TRBV5-1
d_call: TRBD2
clone_size: -
cdr3_nt: TGCGCCAGCAGCCAAAGGACTAGCAATGAGCAGTTCTTC
cdr3_aa: CASSQRTSNEQFF

j_call: TRBJ1-1
v_call: TRBV5-6
d_call: -
clone_size: -
cdr3_nt: TGTGCCAGCAGCACTGGCTGGAGAACTATGAACACTGAAGCTTTCTTT
cdr3_aa: CASSTGWRTMNTEAFF

j_call: TRBJ2-2
v_call: TRBV29-1
d_call: -
clone_size: few
cdr3_nt: TGCAGCGTTGTCCTCGGGATCGCCGGGGAGCTGTTTTTT
cdr3_aa: CSVVLGIAGELFF

j_call: TRBJ1-5
v_call: TRBV7-9
d_call: -
clone_size: few
cdr3_nt: TGTGCCAGCAGCTTAGATAGCAATCAGCCCCAGCATTTT
cdr3_aa: CASSLDSNQPQHF

j_call: TRBJ1-2
v_call: TRBV4-2
d_call: -
clone_size: -
cdr3_nt: TGTGCCAGCAGCCAAGATGCGGAGCGCGTTAACTATGGCTACACCTTC
cdr3_aa: CASSQDAERVNYGYTF

j_call: TRBJ2-1
v_call: TRBV30
d_call: -
clone_size: -
cdr3_nt: TGTGCCTGGAGTAGTACCGCCTCCGACAATGAGCAGTTCTTC
cdr3_aa: CAWSSTASDNEQFF

j_call: TRBJ2-3
v_call: TRBV9
d_call: TRBD2
clone_size: -
cdr3_nt: TGTGCCAGCCCTCTGATGCAGCGGGGACTCACAGATACGCAGTATTTT
cdr3_aa: CASPLMQRGLTDTQYF

j_call: TRBJ2-5
v_call: TRBV2
d_call: -
clone_size: few
cdr3_nt: TGTGCCAGCAACCCTGACAGGAAAGAGACCCAGTACTTC
cdr3_aa: CASNPDRKETQYF

j_call: TRBJ2-1
v_call: TRBV25-1
d_call: TRBD2
clone_size: few
cdr3_nt: TGTGCCAGCAGTGAATTTAGCGGGAGGAGGGACAATGAGCAGTTCTTC
cdr3_aa: CASSEFSGRRDNEQFF

j_call: TRBJ2-5
v_call: TRBV7-7
d_call: -
clone_size: -
cdr3_nt: TGTGCCAGCAGCTTAGTAGGAGAGACCCAGTACTTC
cdr3_aa: CASSLVGETQYF